This T cell receptor (beta chain) was captured by sequencing in a study of blood T cells in healthy people across ages. Broader study findings: Bulk PBMC profiling left naive and antigen-experienced comparisons inconclusive.

As to this clonotype: Its antigen is currently unknown.

RNA extraction gave at least 5 micrograms of total RNA per sample. This CDR3 has 12 amino acids. V lost 1 base to trimming and J lost 6 bases, with 5 bases between them. Germline V gene data show CDR1 as SGHTA and CDR2 as FQGNSA. A second about 6 to 12 cycle PCR used barcoded and J-beta primers. TCRdb recomputed calls from the 5' RACE reads with MiXCR, one row per CDR3 protein. This sample yields roughly 1,000,000 distinct CDR3 sequences, of which almost 25% are seen a single time; approximately 0.75% belongs to the top ten. The sample was also linked to a second study, of T cells of mothers and their children. That study reports: Second-round PCR products received sample barcodes and 2-4 random nucleotides from the M1S primer. Reads recorded for TCR beta CDR3 numbered over 8 million per mother and roughly 3 million per child.

The V gene is TRBV7-2, the J gene TRBJ2-3, with D hard to call. The receptor was isolated from a girl aged 2-10 years in good health. Sequencing input: blood. In DNA, the CDR3 is TGTGCCAGCAGCTTAGGTTTCGATACGCAGTATTTT. Translating it yields CASSLGFDTQYF.